The 10 T cell receptor beta chains in this list originate from one sample, sequenced in a study of T cell responses to AZD1222 COVID-19 vaccine (dated by TCRdb to the early 2020s). Explained via the paper, the time point label denotes: baseline before first vaccination. Receptor libraries were prepared by the immunoSEQ multiplex PCR assay. What TCRdb holds here is the immuneACCESS table cut down to in-frame rearrangements. Part of the clones is not present; checked against another copy, under half of the missing clones reflect an unresolved V gene, and the others are unexplained. This sample gives roughly 250,000 clones in total; approximately 93% of them show up just once. The ten largest make up 0.5% to 0.7% of the sample. The sample consisted of peripheral blood, taken on day 0 of AZD1222 vaccination. These receptors all come from an adult in good health.

This rearrangement joins TRBV3-1 (or the pseudogene TRBV3-2) to TRBJ2-5, with 11 bases identical to TRBD2. Per the germline V gene, CDR1 is LGHDT and CDR2 is YNNKEL (reference sequence). J was trimmed by 2 bases and V by 6 bases; bases with no gene match: 8. The CDR3 is 16 residues long. This CDR3 is CASSAPRLAGQETQYF. For the CDR3, the DNA is TGTGCCAGCAGTGCCCCCCGACTAGCGGGACAAGAGACCCAGTACTTC.

This clone was recorded once. The chain couples TRBV3-1 (or the pseudogene TRBV3-2) to TRBJ1-6; D unclear. V gave up 4 bases and J gave up 10 bases, with 11 bases separating them. The CDR3 contains 13 residues. Germline V gene sequence: CDR1 LGHDT, CDR2 YNNKEL (reference sequence). Here the CDR3 DNA reads TGTGCCAGCAGCCCTGGTGGGAGATCACCCCTCCACTTT. Protein sequence: CASSPGGRSPLHF.

The rearrangement uses TRBV11-2 and TRBJ2-7, with no clear D. This CDR3 contains 14 residues. From germline, CDR1 is SGHAT and CDR2 FQNNGV. The V end lost 6 bases, the J end lost 2 bases, and 14 bases lay between the germline ends. The CDR3 nucleotides are TGTGCCAGCAGACAAGGGCCGGGTACCTACGAGCAGTACTTC. It translates to CASRQGPGTYEQYF.

In this sample, this clone turned up once. V and J are TRBV28 and TRBJ1-5; perhaps TRBD1 as D (5 bases). This CDR3 has 14 amino acids. Looked up from germline, CDR1 is MDHEN and CDR2 is SYDVKM. V gave up 8 bases and J gave up 1 base, with 12 bases separating them. The CDR3 nucleotides read TGTGCCAGCTGGGGGTGGAGGAGCAATCAGCCCCAGCATTTT. Translating it yields CASWGWRSNQPQHF.

The genes are TRBV27 and TRBJ2-3, with TRBD2 matching 8 bases. J gave up 2 bases and V 4 bases, and 8 bases lay outside the gene matches. This CDR3 spans 16 amino acids. CDR1 is MNHEY and CDR2 is SMNVEV in the germline V gene (reference sequence). Here the CDR3 DNA reads TGTGCCAGCAGTTCGGGAGTAGCGGGGTACACAGATACGCAGTATTTT. It translates to CASSSGVAGYTDTQYF.

The gene calls are TRBV7-2 and TRBJ1-6; a weak D match, TRBD1 (6 bases). Trimming removed 2 bases at V and 6 bases at J, with 8 bases between. CDR1 is SGHTA, CDR2 FQGNSA, per germline. The CDR3 runs to 14 residues. The CDR3 protein is CASSLTGSNSPLHF. DNA of the CDR3: TGTGCCAGCAGCTTAACAGGGTCTAATTCACCCCTCCACTTT. The whole variable domain, remainder taken from reference TRBV7-2 and TRBJ1-6, is GAGVSQSPSNKVTEKGKDVELRCDPISGHTALYWYRQSLGQGLEFLIYFQGNSAPDKSGLPSDRFSAERTGGSVSTLTIQRTQQEDSAVYLCASSLTGSNSPLHFGNGTRLTVT.

The chain links TRBV2 to TRBJ2-1; TRBD1 agrees at 8 bases. The CDR3 totals 16 residues. The germline V gene encodes CDR1 SNHLY and CDR2 FYNNEI. V lost 6 bases, J lost 9 bases, and 16 bases stayed unmatched. CDR3 sequence reads: CASSKPGGDRQGEQFF. In DNA, the CDR3 is TGTGCCAGCAGCAAACCCGGAGGGGACAGGCAAGGTGAGCAGTTCTTC. Together with reference TRBV2 and TRBJ2-1, the CDR3 gives the full variable domain: EPEVTQTPSHQVTQMGQEVILRCVPISNHLYFYWYRQILGQKVEFLVSFYNNEISEKSEIFDDQFSVERPDGSNFTLKIRSTKLEDSAMYFCASSKPGGDRQGEQFFGPGTRLTVL.

The chain employs TRBV5-1 and TRBJ1-1; the D is unclear. Germline V CDR1 and CDR2: SGHRS, YFSETQ. V shed 4 bases and J shed 1 base, with 8 bases lying between them. The CDR3 length is 13 residues. CDR3 in DNA: TGCGCCAGCAGCCCGTCCGGGAACACTGAAGCTTTCTTT. Protein: CASSPSGNTEAFF.

This sequence joins TRBV5-4 and TRBJ2-5; D unresolved. The germline CDR1 and CDR2 sequences are SGHNT and YYREEE (reference sequence). Trimming took 0 bases from V and 3 from J, leaving 6 bases between them. The CDR3 loop spans 13 amino acids. The CDR3, as DNA: TGTGCCAGCAGCTTGGCCCCAGAAGAGACCCAGTACTTC. Its protein is CASSLAPEETQYF.

The chain employs TRBV5-1 and TRBJ2-3, with TRBD2 as a possible D gene (6 bases). Trimming left V 3 bases short and J 6 bases short, with 17 bases between. This CDR3 spans 15 amino acids. Germline loops: CDR1 SGHRS, CDR2 YFSETQ. The CDR3 sequence is CASSSSGTPSDTQYF. The CDR3 nucleotides read TGCGCCAGCAGCTCCTCCGGGACTCCGTCGGATACGCAGTATTTT.